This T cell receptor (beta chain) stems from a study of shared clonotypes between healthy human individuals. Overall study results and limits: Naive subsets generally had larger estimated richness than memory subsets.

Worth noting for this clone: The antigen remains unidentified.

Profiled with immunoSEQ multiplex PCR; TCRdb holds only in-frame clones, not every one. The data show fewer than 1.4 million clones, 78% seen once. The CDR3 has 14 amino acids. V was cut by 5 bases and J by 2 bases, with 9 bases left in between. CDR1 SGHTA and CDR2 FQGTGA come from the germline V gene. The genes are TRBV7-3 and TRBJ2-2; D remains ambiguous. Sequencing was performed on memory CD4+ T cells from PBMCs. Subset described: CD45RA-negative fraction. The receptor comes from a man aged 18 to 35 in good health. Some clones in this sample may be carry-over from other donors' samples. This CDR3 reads CASSPFSNTGELFF. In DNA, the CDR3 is TGTGCCAGCAGCCCGTTTTCCAACACCGGGGAGCTGTTTTTT.